The next 14 T cell receptor beta chains were all read from a single sample in a study of T cells in Graves' hyperthyroidism and ophthalmopathy. Authors of the study amplified TCR beta CDR3 regions from RNA transcripts. The HTBI primer set drove a first-round RT-PCR of the TCR CDR3. TCRdb re-analysed the multiplex PCR reads in MiXCR, keeping a single row per CDR3 protein. The sample has about 560,000 distinct CDR3 sequences, over 15% seen once. Sample: blood. These receptors originate from a woman aged 18-29 years with Graves' hyperthyroidism.

This clonotype was detected a few times. The chain combines TRBV19 with TRBJ1-1; 11 bases align to TRBD1. This CDR3 region has 14 residues. V was pared by 8 bases and J by 2 bases, with 4 bases of the junction left unmatched. Germline loops: CDR1 LNHDA, CDR2 SQIVND (reference sequence). In nucleotides, the CDR3 is TGTGCCAGTGAGGACAGGGGGCGAAACACTGAAGCTTTCTTT. It is translated as CASEDRGRNTEAFF.

The rearrangement links TRBV12-3 or TRBV12-4 to TRBJ2-1; TRBD2 aligns across 10 bases. The CDR3 loop spans 16 amino acids. V was pared by 7 bases and J by 4 bases, with 10 bases of the junction left unmatched. The CDR3 protein is CASTRLAGVPYNEQFF. The CDR3 DNA reads TGTGCCAGCACCCGGCTAGCGGGAGTACCATACAATGAGCAGTTCTTC.

This clonotype was detected a few times. V and J are TRBV7-2 and TRBJ2-1; D possibly corresponds to TRBD2 (5 bases). The V gene lost 2 bases and the J gene lost 4 bases, with 15 bases spanning the gap. Per germline, CDR1 SGHTA and CDR2 FQGNSA. CDR3 length: 16 amino acids. The CDR3 loop reads CASSLSRSGRYNEQFF. The CDR3 DNA reads as TGTGCCAGCAGCTTATCCCGGTCGGGGAGATACAATGAGCAGTTCTTC.

This clonotype was picked up a small number of times. The chain carries TRBV3-1 and TRBJ2-7; tentatively, D is TRBD2 (5 bases). The CDR3 sequence is 16 residues long. Germline assignment: CDR1 LGHDT and CDR2 YNNKEL (reference sequence). V gave up 2 bases and J gave up 3 bases, with 17 bases separating them. The CDR3 loop is CASSQWTGRVHYEQYF. The CDR3 nucleotides read TGTGCCAGCAGCCAATGGACGGGAAGGGTTCACTACGAGCAGTACTTC.

V gene TRBV7-9 combines with J gene TRBJ1-1; D not certain. This CDR3 contains 14 residues. Trimming took 5 bases from V and 4 from J, leaving 14 bases between them. The germline V gene encodes CDR1 SEHNR and CDR2 FQNEAQ (reference sequence). CDR3 coding DNA: TGTGCCAGCAGCCCCCCCGGGGTCGGCACTGAAGCTTTCTTT. Amino acids: CASSPPGVGTEAFF. The full variable domain, completed using reference TRBV7-9 and TRBJ1-1, is DTGVSQNPRHKITKRGQNVTFRCDPISEHNRLYWYRQTLGQGPEFLTYFQNEAQLEKSRLLSDRFSAERPKGSFSTLEIQRTEQGDSAMYLCASSPPGVGTEAFFGQGTRLTVV.

The chain is built from TRBV14 and TRBJ2-1; tentative D call: TRBD2 (6 bases). Looked up from germline, CDR1 is SGHDN and CDR2 is FVKESK. Deletions cut 4 bases from V and 14 bases from J, with 18 bases between. This CDR3 region has 13 residues. The CDR3 DNA reads TGTGCCAGCAGCCGCGGGGTCCTAGTTGGGGAGTTCTTC. Amino acid sequence: CASSRGVLVGEFF.

This clonotype was detected ten times or more. CDR3 nucleotides: TGTGCCAGCAGCGCTAGCGGGACCTCCGAGCAGTACTTC. This codes for CASSASGTSEQYF. The chain is built from TRBV7-2 and TRBJ2-7; 9 nucleotides align to TRBD2. Germline CDR1 reads SGHTA; CDR2 reads FQGNSA. The junction had 5 bases not matched to a gene; V was cut back by 5 bases and J by 6 bases. The CDR3 covers 13 residues.

This clonotype was recorded many times. The V call is TRBV6-5, the J call TRBJ2-3; no definite D call. This CDR3 is 16 amino acids long. V was trimmed by 6 bases and J by 7 bases, leaving 23 bases between them. Germline loops: CDR1 MNHEY, CDR2 SVGAGI. The CDR3 nucleotides read TGTGCCAGCAGACCCCAGACGATTACCAATCGGCATACGCAGTATTTT. Translating it yields CASRPQTITNRHTQYF.

This clonotype was counted between two and nine times. The V call is TRBV24-1, the J call TRBJ2-1; no clear D gene. Germline-derived CDR1 and CDR2 are KGHDR and SFDVKD. The CDR3 is made up of 17 amino acids. Trimming stripped 1 base from V and 0 bases from J, with 12 bases between. The CDR3 DNA is TGTGCCACCAGTGATTTAACCCCTGGAAGCTCCTACAATGAGCAGTTCTTC. Its protein product is CATSDLTPGSSYNEQFF.

This clonotype was counted ten times or more. The V call is TRBV2, the J call TRBJ2-7, with D perhaps matching TRBD1 or TRBD2 (5 bases each). This CDR3 comprises 15 residues. V shed 0 bases and J shed 4 bases, with 13 bases lying between them. Germline CDR1 SNHLY, CDR2 FYNNEI. The DNA of the CDR3 is TGTGCCAGCAGTGAAGCCCTGGGGGTACAATACGAGCAGTACTTC. This sequence encodes CASSEALGVQYEQYF.

This clonotype was picked up a small number of times. CDR3: CASSLWTSGGRDTQYF. The CDR3 DNA follows: TGTGCCAGTAGTCTCTGGACTAGCGGGGGGCGGGATACGCAGTATTTT. The V and J genes are TRBV19 and TRBJ2-3; TRBD2 matches 14 bases. This CDR3 region has 16 residues. Germline CDR1 is LNHDA and CDR2 is SQIVND (reference sequence). The junction had 7 bases not matched to a gene; V was cut back by 5 bases and J by 6 bases.

At least ten counts were recorded for this clonotype. This chain connects TRBV28 to TRBJ2-7; no firm D call. The CDR3 is made up of 14 amino acids. Germline CDR1 is MDHEN and CDR2 is SYDVKM. V was cut by 6 bases and J by 3 bases, with 15 bases left in between. DNA for the CDR3: TGTGCCAGCAGGGACCCTGGTTCGGTCTACGAGCAGTACTTC. Amino acid sequence: CASRDPGSVYEQYF.

This clonotype was counted many times. J is TRBJ1-2 and V is TRBV30; D is unresolved. The V end was cut by 3 bases, the J end by 7 bases, with 3 bases between. In germline, CDR1 is GTSNPN, CDR2 SVGIG (reference sequence). CDR3 length equals 9 residues. The CDR3 bases are TGTGCCTGGAGGGTTGGCTACACCTTC. Its protein is CAWRVGYTF.

J is TRBJ2-6 and V is TRBV4-1; D might be TRBD2 (5 bases). V dropped 4 bases and J dropped 0 bases, with 7 bases sitting between them. The CDR3 is 15 residues long. The germline CDR1 and CDR2 sequences are MGHRA and YSYEKL. This chain's CDR3 is CASSLGSSGANVLTF. The DNA of the CDR3 is TGCGCCAGCAGCCTAGGGAGCTCTGGGGCCAACGTCCTGACTTTC.